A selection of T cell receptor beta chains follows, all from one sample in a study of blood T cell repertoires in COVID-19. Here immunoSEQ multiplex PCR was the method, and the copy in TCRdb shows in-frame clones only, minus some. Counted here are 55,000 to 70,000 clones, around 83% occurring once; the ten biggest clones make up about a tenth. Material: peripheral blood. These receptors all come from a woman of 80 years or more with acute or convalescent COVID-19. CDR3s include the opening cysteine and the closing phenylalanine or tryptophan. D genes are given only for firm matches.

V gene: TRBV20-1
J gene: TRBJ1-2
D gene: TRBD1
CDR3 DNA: TGCAGTGCGAGTAACAGGGGTGTCGGCTATGGCTACACCTTC
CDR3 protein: CSASNRGVGYGYTF

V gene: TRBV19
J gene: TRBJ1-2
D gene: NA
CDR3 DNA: TGTGCCAGTAGTCCGACAGCCTCCTATGGCTACACCTTC
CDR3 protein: CASSPTASYGYTF

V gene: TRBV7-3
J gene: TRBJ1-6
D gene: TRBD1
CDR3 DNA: TGTGCCAGCAGCTTAAGACAGGGTGCCGGGCCCCTCCACTTT
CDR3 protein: CASSLRQGAGPLHF

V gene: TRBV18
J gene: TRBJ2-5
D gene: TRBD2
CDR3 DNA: TGTGCCAGCTCACCCATATCAGGGACTAGCGGGACAGCGACCCAGTACTTC
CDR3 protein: CASSPISGTSGTATQYF

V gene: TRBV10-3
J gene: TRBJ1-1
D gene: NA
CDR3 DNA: TGTGCCATCAGTGTCGGTAGTAACACTGAAGCTTTCTTT
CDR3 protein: CAISVGSNTEAFF

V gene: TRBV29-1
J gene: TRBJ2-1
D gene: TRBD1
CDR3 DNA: TGCAGCGTTATTTATCGGGACAGCCAACCCTACAATGAGCAGTTCTTC
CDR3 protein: CSVIYRDSQPYNEQFF

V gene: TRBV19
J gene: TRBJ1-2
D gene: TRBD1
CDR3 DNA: TGTGCCAGTCGGCAGGGGGCCGGTAGGTACTATGGCTACACCTTC
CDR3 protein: CASRQGAGRYYGYTF

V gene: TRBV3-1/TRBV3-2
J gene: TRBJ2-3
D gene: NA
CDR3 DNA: TGTGCCAGCACTTCGGCAGGGGTCGGACTAGAAGGTACGCAGTATTTT
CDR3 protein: CASTSAGVGLEGTQYF

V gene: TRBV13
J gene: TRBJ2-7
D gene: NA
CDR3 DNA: TGTGCCAGCAGCTTAGCAGGCTACCACGAGCAGTACTTC
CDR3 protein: CASSLAGYHEQYF

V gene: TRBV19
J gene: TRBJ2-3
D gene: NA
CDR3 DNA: TGTGCCAGTAGTATAGGACCGGGACTTCTCACAGATACGCAGTATTTT
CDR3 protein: CASSIGPGLLTDTQYF

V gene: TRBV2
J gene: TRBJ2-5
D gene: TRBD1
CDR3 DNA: TGTGCCAGCAGTTCCGACAGGGACACAAAAGAGACCCAGTACTTC
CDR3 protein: CASSSDRDTKETQYF

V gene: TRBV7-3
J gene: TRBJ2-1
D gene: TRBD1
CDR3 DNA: TGTGCCAGCAGCCAATATAACAGGGGGCCTTCCGGTGAGCAGTTCTTC
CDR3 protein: CASSQYNRGPSGEQFF

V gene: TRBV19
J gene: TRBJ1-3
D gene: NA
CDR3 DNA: TGTGCCGCTCAAACCGGGAGTTTCTCTGGAAACACCATATATTTT
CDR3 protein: CAAQTGSFSGNTIYF

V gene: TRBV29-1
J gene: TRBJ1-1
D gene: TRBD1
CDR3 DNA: TGCGGAACTGACAGGGGCACTGAAGCTTTCTTT
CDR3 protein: CGTDRGTEAFF

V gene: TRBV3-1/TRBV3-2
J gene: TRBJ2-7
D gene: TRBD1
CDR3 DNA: TGTGCCAGCAGCCAACCCGGGACAGGGCCTTCCTACGAGCAGTACTTC
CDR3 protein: CASSQPGTGPSYEQYF

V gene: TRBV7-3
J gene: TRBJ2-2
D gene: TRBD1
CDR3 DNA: TGTGCCAGCAGCTTAGTATCAGGGGGCAACACCGGGGAGCTGTTTTTT
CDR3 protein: CASSLVSGGNTGELFF